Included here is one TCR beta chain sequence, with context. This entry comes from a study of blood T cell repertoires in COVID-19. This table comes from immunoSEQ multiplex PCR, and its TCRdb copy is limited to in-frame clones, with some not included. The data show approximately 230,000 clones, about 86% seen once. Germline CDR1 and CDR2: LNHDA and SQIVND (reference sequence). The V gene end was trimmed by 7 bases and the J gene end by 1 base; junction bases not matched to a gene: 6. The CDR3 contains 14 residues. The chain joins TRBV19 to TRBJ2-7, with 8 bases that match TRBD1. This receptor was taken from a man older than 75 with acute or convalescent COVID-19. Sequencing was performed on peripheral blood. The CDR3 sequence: CASNRGQGSYEQYF. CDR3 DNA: TGTGCCAGTAATCGTGGACAGGGATCCTACGAGCAGTACTTC.